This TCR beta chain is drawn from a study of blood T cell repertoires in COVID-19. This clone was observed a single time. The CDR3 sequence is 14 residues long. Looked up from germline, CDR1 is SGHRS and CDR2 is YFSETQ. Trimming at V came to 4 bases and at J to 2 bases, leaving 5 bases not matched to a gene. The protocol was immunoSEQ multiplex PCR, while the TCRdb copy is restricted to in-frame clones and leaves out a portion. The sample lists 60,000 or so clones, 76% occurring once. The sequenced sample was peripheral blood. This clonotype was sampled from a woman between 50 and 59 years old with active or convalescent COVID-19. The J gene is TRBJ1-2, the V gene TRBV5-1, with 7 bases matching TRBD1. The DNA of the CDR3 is TGCGCCAGCAGCCAGACAGGGATAAACTATGGCTACACCTTC. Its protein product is CASSQTGINYGYTF.